This T cell receptor beta chain derives from a study of vaccination and CD4 T cells after COVID-19. Study in general: Collection of post-COVID samples occurred a median approximately 100 days after diagnosis, spanning a range of 35 to 161.

Sequencing of the DNA from cultured CD4+ T cells was carried out with the Oncomine TCR Beta short-read assay. TCRdb reprocessed the PCR reads with MiXCR, giving one entry per CDR3 protein. Of roughly 5,300 distinct CDR3 sequences listed, 30% to 35% are singletons. Treatment in this sample: approximately 11-day PBMC culture with coronavirus spike peptide pools or control peptides (ViraFEST assay). Gathering of the CD4+ T cells, from the unexposed donor, took place before the COVID-19 pandemic (2011-2018). V gave up 3 bases and J gave up 5 bases, with 16 bases separating them. This CDR3 spans 15 amino acids. Germline V gene data show CDR1 as MNHEY and CDR2 as SMNVEV (reference sequence). In the case of this clonotype: The antigen is unknown.

This sequence originates from a human donor in good health. The specimen was CD4+ T cells from blood, cultured in vitro. The genes are TRBV27 and TRBJ2-5; either TRBD1 or TRBD2 may fit D (5 bases each). This CDR3 is CASSFIGQGEETQYF. CDR3 in DNA: TGTGCCAGCAGTTTCATCGGGCAGGGAGAGGAGACCCAGTACTTC.